This T cell receptor beta chain was captured by sequencing in a study of cytomegalovirus exposure and HLA in healthy donors. Study-wide points: Rarity marked most TCR sequences, yet some public TCRs occurred in many donors. Researchers reported that three CMV-associated chains were confirmed in vitro as CMV antigen-specific. Researchers counted about 150 TCR beta chains as cytomegalovirus-associated.

V was cut by 4 bases and J by 7 bases, with 23 bases left in between. CDR3 size: 17 residues. Germline V CDR1 and CDR2: MRHNA, SNTAGT. With regard to this clone: Antigen unknown.

Separation from the roughly 670-subject first cohort characterized the approximately 130-subject validation cohort, to which the donors belonged. Assay: immunoSEQ multiplex PCR; the TCRdb copy retains only in-frame clones and omits some. The data show hundreds of thousands of clones, roughly 90% seen once. This receptor was taken from a woman between 18 and 30 years old in good health and CMV-seronegative. The sequencing sample was made of PBMCs. This chain joins TRBV6-4 and TRBJ2-1; D not resolved. The CDR3 DNA sequence: TGTGCCAGCAGTGCGGATCGAGCCCACGGAGTTCTAAATGAGCAGTTCTTC. Amino acids: CASSADRAHGVLNEQFF.